Each of the 7 T cell receptor beta chains below was sequenced from the same sample in a study of blood T cells in healthy people across ages (dated by TCRdb to the mid-2010s). Libraries came from 5' RACE. The sequencer listed for this sample is Illumina HiSeq 2500. A second roughly 6 to 12 cycle PCR used a sample-barcoded 5' primer and a J-beta primer mix. TCRdb passed the public sequencing reads through fastp at Q25 and MiXCR, retaining productive beta sequences. Entries that share a CDR3 protein sequence are merged under the most common genes and DNA. For this sample there are approximately 800,000 distinct CDR3 sequences; approximately 65% appear just once. Roughly 25% of the sample is in the top ten clones. What was sequenced was blood. The source of these receptors is a man aged 25-45 years in good health.

The genes are TRBV29-1 and TRBJ2-3; 10 bases match TRBD2. The length of the CDR3 is 16 residues. Germline CDR1 is SQVTM and CDR2 is ANQGSEA. Trimming at V came to 3 bases and at J to 7 bases, leaving 13 bases not matched to a gene. This chain's CDR3 is CSVDIWLAGASNTQYF. The CDR3 bases are TGCAGCGTTGACATCTGGCTAGCGGGGGCCTCTAATACGCAGTATTTT.

The chain employs TRBV14 and TRBJ2-4, with D perhaps given as TRBD1 or TRBD2 (5 bases each). CDR3 length: 15 amino acids. V gave up 3 bases and J gave up 7 bases, with 16 bases separating them. Per germline, CDR1 SGHDN and CDR2 FVKESK. This CDR3 is CASSHDGGLRNIQYF. The CDR3 DNA is TGTGCCAGCAGCCACGATGGGGGTTTGCGGAACATTCAGTACTTC.

This chain links TRBV27 with TRBJ1-6; D is undetermined. This CDR3 region has 13 residues. The V end lost 4 bases, the J end lost 8 bases, and 9 bases lay between the germline ends. Per germline, CDR1 MNHEY and CDR2 SMNVEV (reference sequence). The CDR3 reads CASSWPGYSPLHF. The CDR3 DNA sequence: TGTGCCAGCAGTTGGCCGGGGTATTCACCCCTCCACTTT.

The chain has TRBV10-3 and TRBJ2-3; TRBD2 matches 9 bases. CDR1 is ENHRY, CDR2 SYGVKD, per germline. V was clipped by 9 bases and J by 1 base; unmatched bases: 5. This CDR3 has 14 amino acids. CDR3 loop: CAIRAGGGTDTQYF. The CDR3 nucleotides are TGTGCCATTCGAGCGGGGGGTGGCACAGATACGCAGTATTTT.

This chain links TRBV29-1 with TRBJ2-3; 8 bases align to TRBD2. V trimming: 6 bases; J trimming: 6 bases; junction bases outside the gene matches: 14. The CDR3 runs to 15 residues. The V gene's germline CDR1 is SQVTM and CDR2 ANQGSEA. This CDR3 reads CSVSSGGRTVDTQYF. The CDR3 DNA is TGCAGCGTCTCCTCGGGGGGGCGGACGGTGGATACGCAGTATTTT.

The chain recombines TRBV6-5 with TRBJ2-7; D uncertain. Deletions cut 6 bases from V and 2 bases from J, with 11 bases between. Per the germline V gene, CDR1 is MNHEY and CDR2 is SVGAGI. This CDR3 contains 13 residues. The CDR3 protein is CASSSSDAYEQYF. Here the CDR3 DNA reads TGTGCCAGCAGCTCGAGCGACGCCTACGAGCAGTACTTC.

This CDR3 reads CSARDGIESYEQYF. In nucleotides, the CDR3 is TGCAGTGCTAGAGACGGGATTGAATCCTACGAGCAGTACTTC. This sequence joins TRBV20-1 and TRBJ2-7; TRBD2 is a possible D gene (5 bases). In germline, CDR1 is DFQATT, CDR2 SNEGSKA (reference sequence). The CDR3 runs 14 residues. V shed 0 bases and J shed 1 base, with 10 bases lying between them.